These 6 T cell receptor beta chains were sequenced from one sample in a study of early stage breast cancer tumors. This table comes from immunoSEQ multiplex PCR, and its TCRdb copy is limited to in-frame clones, with some not included. This table has fewer than 75,000 clones, 60% to 85% appearing once. Sequencing input: blood. The receptor source for this set is a person aged 25 to 45 with breast cancer.

The gene calls are TRBV29-1 and TRBJ2-1, with a weak D call TRBD1 (7 bases). V was shortened by 3 bases and J by 6 bases, with 9 bases between the two germline ends. The length of the CDR3 is 12 residues. Germline V gives CDR1 SQVTM, CDR2 ANQGSEA. The DNA for the CDR3 is TGCAGCGTTGAGGAGGGGGCCAATGAGCAGTTCTTC. Protein product: CSVEEGANEQFF.

The chain links TRBV5-1 to TRBJ2-7; TRBD2 aligns across 14 bases. Germline V lookup: CDR1 SGHRS, CDR2 YFSETQ. V was pared by 0 bases and J by 5 bases, with 7 bases of the junction left unmatched. This CDR3 contains 17 residues. This chain's CDR3 is CASSLAGTSGSKDEQYF. In DNA, the CDR3 is TGCGCCAGCAGCTTGGCCGGGACTAGCGGGAGTAAGGACGAGCAGTACTTC.

Note on this clone: Other nucleotide sequences from this sample produce the same CDR3. The chain has TRBV5-1 and TRBJ1-1; 7 bases are a match to TRBD1. Germline CDR1 reads SGHRS; CDR2 reads YFSETQ. J lost 5 bases, V lost 0 bases, and 4 bases had no gene match. This CDR3 spans 14 amino acids. The CDR3 DNA follows: TGCGCCAGCAGCTTGGGACAGGGTGGGACTGAAGCTTTCTTT. Translating it yields CASSLGQGGTEAFF.

CDR3 sequence reads: CASSLDPLNEQFF. In DNA, the CDR3 is TGCGCCAGCAGCTTAGACCCTCTTAATGAGCAGTTCTTC. The rearrangement joins TRBV5-1 to TRBJ2-1; no clear D gene. From germline, CDR1 is SGHRS and CDR2 YFSETQ. The CDR3 consists of 13 residues. V was cut by 2 bases and J by 7 bases, with 10 bases left in between.

The rearrangement joins TRBV5-1 to TRBJ2-3; D remains ambiguous. Between the trimmed V and J ends, which lost 7 bases and 5 bases, there was a span of 8 bases. The CDR3 covers 11 residues. From germline, CDR1 is SGHRS and CDR2 YFSETQ. The CDR3 nucleotides read TGCGCCAGCGAACCGGGAGATACGCAGTATTTT. Protein: CASEPGDTQYF.

The chain uses TRBV27 and TRBJ1-2; no reliable D call. Germline V gives CDR1 MNHEY, CDR2 SMNVEV (reference sequence). Trimming cost V 6 bases and J 10 bases, with 15 bases left between them. The CDR3 covers 12 residues. The CDR3 sequence: CASRDTGTAYTF. As DNA, the CDR3 is TGTGCCAGCAGGGATACCGGAACAGCCTACACCTTC.